The next 17 T cell receptor beta chains were all read from a single sample in a study of radiation and T cells in renal cell carcinoma. Treatment given: treatment-naive control, cytoreductive nephrectomy. The protocol was immunoSEQ multiplex PCR, while the TCRdb copy is restricted to in-frame clones and leaves out a portion. The repertoire includes around 22,000 clones, 55% to 75% of them detected once, and 20% to 25% sits in the top ten. The specimen was tumor tissue, collected from a patient whose treatment was nephrectomy without radiotherapy. The origin of the receptors is a man in his forties with renal cell carcinoma.

The rearrangement joins TRBV5-1 to TRBJ2-3; D possibly corresponds to TRBD1 (6 bases). Germline CDR1 SGHRS, CDR2 YFSETQ. The CDR3 runs to 14 residues. Between the trimmed V and J ends, which lost 4 bases and 5 bases, there was a span of 14 bases. The CDR3 DNA reads TGCGCCAGCAGCCTCGGACAGAGGGGAGATACGCAGTATTTT. It yields the protein CASSLGQRGDTQYF.

This clone was seen more than once but under ten times. The rearrangement uses TRBV7-2 and TRBJ2-1; 10 nucleotides agree with TRBD2. CDR3 length equals 15 residues. Germline V gene sequence: CDR1 SGHTA, CDR2 FQGNSA. Unmatched junction bases numbered 4, after V lost 5 bases and J lost 3 bases. CDR3 loop: CASSLSGRYYNEQFF. In DNA, the CDR3 is TGTGCCAGCAGCCTTAGCGGGAGGTACTACAATGAGCAGTTCTTC. The full variable domain, in which reference TRBV7-2 and TRBJ2-1 provide the parts outside the CDR3, is GAGVSQSPSNKVTEKGKDVELRCDPISGHTALYWYRQSLGQGLEFLIYFQGNSAPDKSGLPSDRFSAERTGGSVSTLTIQRTQQEDSAVYLCASSLSGRYYNEQFFGPGTRLTVL.

This clone was seen a few times. The CDR3, as DNA: TGTGCCAGTAGTTGGGGTGGTTCTAGCAATCAGCCCCAGCATTTT. Translated: CASSWGGSSNQPQHF. The chain is built from TRBV19 and TRBJ1-5; D gene unclear. The CDR3 has 15 residues. Germline values: CDR1 LNHDA, CDR2 SQIVND (reference sequence). V lost 5 bases to trimming and J lost 0 bases, with 11 bases between them.

The V call is TRBV27, the J call TRBJ1-3; D not resolved. The CDR3 consists of 16 residues. Germline CDR1 MNHEY, CDR2 SMNVEV (reference sequence). The V end lost 5 bases, the J end lost 0 bases, and 14 bases lay between the germline ends. The CDR3 spells CASSLRRPSSGNTIYF. The CDR3 DNA reads TGTGCCAGCAGTCTTCGGAGACCGAGCTCTGGAAACACCATATATTTT.

The chain uses TRBV30 and TRBJ1-2; 12 nucleotides match TRBD1. In germline, CDR1 is GTSNPN, CDR2 SVGIG (reference sequence). V trimming: 5 bases; J trimming: 2 bases; junction bases outside the gene matches: 12. The CDR3 covers 17 residues. CDR3 sequence: CAWYSLGQGAGNYGYTF. In DNA form, the CDR3 reads TGTGCCTGGTATTCTCTGGGACAGGGGGCGGGAAACTATGGCTACACCTTC.

This chain uses TRBV19 with TRBJ1-2; a possible D gene is TRBD1 (5 bases). The CDR3 length is 13 residues. Germline V gives CDR1 LNHDA, CDR2 SQIVND (reference sequence). V was clipped by 4 bases and J by 2 bases, with 8 bases between them. This CDR3 reads CASSRDGNYGYTF. The CDR3 nucleotides are TGTGCCAGTAGTAGGGACGGAAACTATGGCTACACCTTC.

The chain recombines TRBV6-5 with TRBJ1-2; the D gene is possibly TRBD1 (6 bases). Per the germline V gene, CDR1 is MNHEY and CDR2 is SVGAGI. The V and J ends lost 0 bases and 7 bases respectively, with 9 bases between them. This CDR3 has 13 residues. The CDR3 sequence is CASSYSETGGYTF. Written as DNA, the CDR3 is TGTGCCAGCAGTTACTCGGAGACAGGTGGCTACACCTTC.

The chain combines TRBV6-5 with TRBJ2-1, with D tentatively TRBD2 (5 bases). The CDR3 totals 14 residues. From germline, CDR1 is MNHEY and CDR2 SVGAGI. The V and J ends lost 2 bases and 0 bases respectively, with 5 bases between them. The CDR3 loop is CASSYEGSYNEQFF. CDR3 DNA: TGTGCCAGCAGTTACGAGGGCTCCTACAATGAGCAGTTCTTC.

This clone was observed many times. CDR3 loop: CATRTGGAGYGYTF. CDR3 DNA: TGTGCCACCCGAACAGGGGGCGCAGGTTATGGCTACACCTTC. The chain combines TRBV28 with TRBJ1-2, with 9 positions matching TRBD1. Germline loops: CDR1 MDHEN, CDR2 SYDVKM. V shed 10 bases and J 5 bases; nucleotides not matched to a gene: 11. CDR3 size: 14 residues.

CDR3 DNA: TGTGCCACCAGCAGAGGCAAAGCGGGAGGGAGTTTGGGTACGCAGTATTTT. This sequence encodes CATSRGKAGGSLGTQYF. V gene TRBV15 combines with J gene TRBJ2-3; TRBD2 matches 10 bases. V was clipped by 1 base and J by 8 bases; unmatched bases: 12. Per the germline V gene, CDR1 is LNHNV and CDR2 is YYDKDF (reference sequence). The CDR3 spans 17 residues.

This clone was observed a few times. Sequence at one end of the junction differs from germline and may be a read error. The rearrangement links TRBV10-3 to TRBJ2-3; TRBD2 matches 10 bases. This CDR3 is 15 amino acids long. Per germline, CDR1 ENHRY and CDR2 SYGVKD. The CDR3 DNA follows: TGTGCCATCAGTGGAAGCGGGGGGGCCACAAATACGCAGTATTTT. It specifies CAISGSGGATNTQYF.

The chain is built from TRBV6-4 and TRBJ2-1, with 11 bases aligning to TRBD2. Germline CDR1 reads MRHNA; CDR2 reads SNTAGT. This CDR3 is built from 18 residues. Trimming removed 5 bases from V and 7 bases from J; junction bases left unmatched: 16. The CDR3 DNA reads as TGTGCCAGCAGTAAACTAGCGGGAGCGGGCGTTGGGCAAAATGAGCAGTTCTTC. It translates to CASSKLAGAGVGQNEQFF.

The V and J genes are TRBV29-1 and TRBJ2-2, with D tentatively TRBD1 (6 bases). The ends were cut back, 4 bases at V and 5 bases at J, with 17 bases in the middle. The V gene's germline CDR1 is SQVTM and CDR2 ANQGSEA. The CDR3 has 15 amino acids. CDR3 region: CSVVEPRGFTGELFF. In DNA, the CDR3 is TGCAGCGTTGTTGAGCCCAGGGGTTTTACCGGGGAGCTGTTTTTT.

CDR3 in amino acids: CASRRRGEIAKNIQYF. The DNA of the CDR3 is TGTGCCAGTAGGCGTCGGGGGGAAATAGCCAAAAACATTCAGTACTTC. The V gene is TRBV19, the J gene TRBJ2-4; TRBD2 aligns across 7 bases. Germline V gene data show CDR1 as LNHDA and CDR2 as SQIVND (reference sequence). The CDR3 runs to 16 residues. V shed 6 bases and J 0 bases; nucleotides not matched to a gene: 8.

The chain carries TRBV30 and TRBJ2-1; D unresolved. The CDR3 spans 12 residues. Germline CDR1 is GTSNPN and CDR2 is SVGIG (reference sequence). Trimming shortened V by 1 base and J by 0 bases, and 1 base separated the two germline ends. Written as DNA, the CDR3 is TGTGCCTGGAGTGCCTCCTACAATGAGCAGTTCTTC. It yields the protein CAWSASYNEQFF.

This chain connects TRBV30 to TRBJ2-7, with TRBD2 identical over 10 bases. J lost 0 bases, V lost 2 bases, and 4 bases had no gene match. In germline, CDR1 is GTSNPN, CDR2 SVGIG (reference sequence). The CDR3 is made up of 15 amino acids. This chain's CDR3 is CAWSPLAGVSYEQYF. As DNA, the CDR3 is TGTGCCTGGAGTCCTCTAGCGGGAGTCTCCTACGAGCAGTACTTC.

The chain combines TRBV11-2 with TRBJ2-5, with a possible D match to TRBD2 (5 bases). CDR1 is SGHAT, CDR2 FQNNGV, per germline. This CDR3 has 13 residues. Trimming left V 1 base short and J 4 bases short, with 7 bases between. CDR3 DNA: TGTGCCAGCAGCTTAGGAGGGTTAGAGACCCAGTACTTC. This encodes CASSLGGLETQYF.